Shown below are 31 T cell receptor beta chains from a single sample sequenced in a study of T cell repertoires in cytomegalovirus infection. A single record per CDR3 protein comes from TCRdb applying MiXCR to the reads. The repertoire has some 700,000 distinct CDR3 sequences, under 40% of them found once; the top ten carry about 2.8%. The specimen was PBMCs. The receptors originated from a human donor in good health (CMV status not recorded). Some clones in this sample may be carry-over from other donors' samples.

The genes are TRBV5-6 and TRBJ2-3, with D perhaps TRBD2 (5 bases). CDR3 length equals 17 residues. Germline V gene sequence: CDR1 SGHDT, CDR2 YYEEEE. The V end was cut by 1 base, the J end by 1 base, with 16 bases between. DNA of the CDR3: TGTGCCAGCAGCTTGAAGGTGGGCGGGTATGGCACAGATACGCAGTATTTT. Translating it yields CASSLKVGGYGTDTQYF.

This clonotype was observed a few times. This chain connects TRBV19 to TRBJ2-3, with TRBD2 matching 12 bases. V shed 5 bases and J 2 bases; nucleotides not matched to a gene: 5. Per germline, CDR1 LNHDA and CDR2 SQIVND (reference sequence). The CDR3 is made up of 16 amino acids. The chain's CDR3 is CASSARLAGATDTQYF. CDR3 nucleotide sequence: TGTGCCAGTAGTGCTCGACTAGCGGGAGCCACAGATACGCAGTATTTT.

Many counts were recorded for this clonotype. This sequence joins TRBV7-9 and TRBJ1-1, with TRBD1 matching over 8 bases. Trimming at V came to 4 bases and at J to 0 bases, leaving 7 bases not matched to a gene. The V gene's germline CDR1 is SEHNR and CDR2 FQNEAQ (reference sequence). The CDR3 runs 16 residues. The CDR3 sequence is CASSSGRQGLNTEAFF. Here the CDR3 DNA reads TGTGCCAGCAGCTCGGGCCGACAGGGGTTGAACACTGAAGCTTTCTTT.

The rearrangement joins TRBV29-1 to TRBJ1-5; no reliable D call. This CDR3 has 14 amino acids. Between the trimmed V and J ends, which lost 4 bases and 1 base, there was a span of 11 bases. The germline V gene encodes CDR1 SQVTM and CDR2 ANQGSEA. The CDR3 coding sequence is TGCAGCGTTGTGGTTCTGGGGAGCAATCAGCCCCAGCATTTT. As protein: CSVVVLGSNQPQHF.

The V gene is TRBV19, the J gene TRBJ1-2, with 9 bases matching TRBD1. CDR3 length: 17 amino acids. Germline-derived CDR1 and CDR2 are LNHDA and SQIVND (reference sequence). V was pared by 7 bases and J by 8 bases, with 20 bases of the junction left unmatched. The CDR3 loop reads CASTLSGQGIRFRGYTF. CDR3 in DNA: TGTGCCAGTACACTATCGGGACAGGGAATAAGGTTTCGGGGCTACACCTTC.

In its sample, this clonotype was seen many times. The rearrangement uses TRBV27 and TRBJ2-1; 7 bases map to TRBD2. Germline loops: CDR1 MNHEY, CDR2 SMNVEV (reference sequence). The ends lost 5 bases at V and 0 bases at J; junction bases unmatched: 10. The length of the CDR3 is 17 residues. The CDR3 spells CASSPRASGNSYNEQFF. For the CDR3, the DNA is TGTGCCAGCAGTCCTCGGGCTAGCGGTAACTCCTACAATGAGCAGTTCTTC.

Turning to this clonotype: Compared with germline, one end of the junction differs, possibly owing to a read error. The V and J genes are TRBV6-2 or TRBV6-3 and TRBJ1-1, with D unclear. Germline V CDR1 and CDR2: MNHEY, SVGEGT. CDR3 length equals 13 residues. This CDR3 reads CDSSYSYGTEAFF. The CDR3 DNA follows: TGTGACAGCAGTTACTCGTATGGAACTGAAGCTTTCTTT.

This clonotype has only a few counts. The rearrangement links TRBV30 to TRBJ1-5; TRBD1 is a possible D gene (6 bases). The CDR3 consists of 14 residues. The germline V and J ends were trimmed by 2 bases and 2 bases, with 10 bases remaining between them. CDR1 and CDR2 (germline): GTSNPN, SVGIG (reference sequence). The CDR3 reads CAWSLQGGNQPQHF. The CDR3 bases are TGTGCCTGGAGTCTACAGGGAGGCAATCAGCCCCAGCATTTT.

This chain links TRBV19 with TRBJ2-1; 7 bases fit TRBD1. Germline V gene sequence: CDR1 LNHDA, CDR2 SQIVND (reference sequence). J gave up 2 bases and V 4 bases, and 5 bases lay outside the gene matches. CDR3 length equals 15 residues. The CDR3 DNA reads TGTGCCAGTAGTACCACTAGGGGGCCCTACAATGAGCAGTTCTTC. It translates to CASSTTRGPYNEQFF. The variable domain in full, with the rest retrieved from reference TRBV19 and TRBJ2-1, is DGGITQSPKYLFRKEGQNVTLSCEQNLNHDAMYWYRQDPGQGLRLIYYSQIVNDFQKGDIAEGYSVSREKKESFPLTVTSAQKNPTAFYLCASSTTRGPYNEQFFGPGTRLTVL.

The chain uses TRBV28 and TRBJ1-5; the D is unclear. Looked up from germline, CDR1 is MDHEN and CDR2 is SYDVKM. The CDR3 extends over 13 amino acids. The V and J ends lost 6 bases and 7 bases respectively, with 13 bases between them. The CDR3 loop reads CASRPGRLQPQHF. CDR3 coding DNA: TGTGCCAGCAGGCCGGGGAGGTTACAGCCCCAGCATTTT.

CDR3 region: CSARDIQRTDTQYF. The CDR3 DNA follows: TGCAGTGCTAGAGATATACAGCGCACAGATACGCAGTATTTT. V usage is TRBV20-1 and J usage is TRBJ2-3; D unclear. CDR3 size: 14 residues. V was shortened by 0 bases and J by 1 base, with 8 bases between the two germline ends. Germline V gene data show CDR1 as DFQATT and CDR2 as SNEGSKA (reference sequence).

This clonotype was detected ten times or more. The V call is TRBV7-2, the J call TRBJ1-6; TRBD1 matches 7 bases. Germline CDR1 reads SGHTA; CDR2 reads FQGNSA. This CDR3 spans 15 amino acids. Trimming cost V 3 bases and J 7 bases; bases outside gene matches: 6. CDR3 residues: CASSFRDRVNSPLHF. The DNA for the CDR3 is TGTGCCAGCAGCTTCCGAGACAGGGTGAATTCACCCCTCCACTTT.

The rearrangement uses TRBV14 and TRBJ1-1; no clear D. Germline CDR1 reads SGHDN; CDR2 reads FVKESK. Trimming left V 8 bases short and J 0 bases short, with 10 bases between. The CDR3 loop spans 13 amino acids. This CDR3 is CASERGLNTEAFF. The CDR3, as DNA: TGTGCCAGCGAAAGAGGGCTGAACACTGAAGCTTTCTTT.

The V and J genes are TRBV25-1 and TRBJ1-2; D is possibly TRBD1 (5 bases). With 10 bases removed from V and 4 bases from J, the gap between germline ends came to 16 bases. CDR3 length equals 13 residues. Germline V gene data show CDR1 as MGHDK and CDR2 as SYGVNS. Here the CDR3 reads CATLDTGSYGYTF. DNA for the CDR3: TGTGCCACCCTAGACACAGGCTCCTATGGCTACACCTTC.

About this clonotype itself: A much bigger clone sits one base away, suggesting this may be a read error. V and J are TRBV28 and TRBJ1-1; D gene uncertain. CDR1 is MDHEN, CDR2 SYDVKM, per germline. The CDR3 loop spans 14 amino acids. This CDR3 reads CASSLLFRNTVAFF. CDR3 sequence (DNA): TGTGCCAGCAGTCTCCTTTTCAGGAACACTGTAGCTTTCTTT.

The chain is built from TRBV19 and TRBJ1-1, with 7 nucleotides matching TRBD1. V lost 7 bases to trimming and J lost 5 bases; unmatched junction nucleotides: 7. The CDR3 has 13 residues. Per the germline V gene, CDR1 is LNHDA and CDR2 is SQIVND (reference sequence). This CDR3 is CASTEGARTEAFF. DNA for the CDR3: TGTGCCAGTACTGAGGGGGCGAGGACTGAAGCTTTCTTT.

The CDR3 sequence: CASSFQAEAFF. The CDR3 bases are TGTGCCAGCAGCTTTCAGGCTGAAGCTTTCTTT. The rearrangement joins TRBV5-6 to TRBJ1-1; D is unresolved. Trimming stripped 2 bases from V and 6 bases from J, with 5 bases between. The length of the CDR3 is 11 residues. CDR1 and CDR2 from the germline V gene are SGHDT and YYEEEE.

The chain couples TRBV5-3 to TRBJ2-5; 7 bases fit TRBD2. TRBV5-3 is assigned to the ORF class and has an uncertain function. This CDR3 is built from 14 residues. Trimming took 8 bases from V and 5 from J; bases not matched to a gene: 12. CDR3 DNA sequence: TGTGCCAGCAGCCTAAGCGGGACGGGTGAGACCCAGTACTTC. Its protein is CASSLSGTGETQYF.

In its sample, this clonotype was seen a few times. The chain couples TRBV29-1 to TRBJ1-2; D is ambiguous. V was trimmed by 1 base and J by 2 bases, leaving 8 bases between them. Germline V gene lookup returns CDR1 SQVTM and CDR2 ANQGSEA. The CDR3 consists of 13 residues. The CDR3 loop reads CSVEVQRNYGYTF. The CDR3 DNA reads TGCAGCGTTGAAGTCCAGAGAAACTATGGCTACACCTTC.

This clonotype occurred a few times. The chain is built from TRBV19 and TRBJ1-1; D perhaps matches TRBD1 (5 bases). CDR3 length equals 13 residues. V was pared by 1 base and J by 2 bases, with 5 bases between. Germline assignment: CDR1 LNHDA and CDR2 SQIVND (reference sequence). The CDR3 is CASSIGDNTEAFF. In nucleotides, the CDR3 is TGTGCCAGTAGTATAGGGGACAACACTGAAGCTTTCTTT.

This clonotype appeared a few times. Relative to the germline gene, one junction end is altered; a read error may explain this. V and J are TRBV7-9 and TRBJ2-5; no clear D gene. CDR3 length: 12 amino acids. Germline V gene sequence: CDR1 SEHNR, CDR2 FQNEAQ (reference sequence). The CDR3 here is CASSKLTETQYF. CDR3 nucleotides: TGTGCCAGCAGCAAGCTTACGGAGACTCAGTACTTC.

This clonotype was counted ten times or more. This chain joins TRBV25-1 and TRBJ2-7; possibly TRBD1 for D (6 bases). The germline V and J ends were trimmed by 6 bases and 2 bases, with 14 bases remaining between them. CDR1 is MGHDK, CDR2 SYGVNS, per germline. The CDR3 has 14 residues. The CDR3 DNA sequence: TGTGCCAGCAGGCCCGCTGACAGGACCTACGAGCAGTACTTC. Translated, it gives CASRPADRTYEQYF.

In this sample, this clonotype turned up a few times. This rearrangement joins TRBV29-1 to TRBJ1-1; D is unclear. V was clipped by 1 base and J by 7 bases, with 10 bases between them. CDR3 size: 12 residues. CDR1 is SQVTM, CDR2 ANQGSEA, per germline. The CDR3 DNA reads as TGCAGCGTTGAAGTCTGGGGTGTTGAAGCTTTCTTT. Its translation: CSVEVWGVEAFF.

V is TRBV2 and J is TRBJ2-7; 9 bases align to TRBD2. Germline-derived CDR1 and CDR2 are SNHLY and FYNNEI. J gave up 7 bases and V 5 bases, and 9 bases lay outside the gene matches. The CDR3 length is 14 residues. The CDR3 sequence: CASSPLAGAGEQYF. In DNA form, the CDR3 reads TGTGCCAGCAGTCCCTTAGCGGGAGCGGGGGAGCAGTACTTC.

This clonotype was counted only a few times. This rearrangement joins TRBV7-3 to TRBJ1-2; TRBD1 might be the D (5 bases). V dropped 5 bases and J dropped 4 bases, with 23 bases sitting between them. Germline V gene sequence: CDR1 SGHTA, CDR2 FQGTGA. This CDR3 spans 17 amino acids. CDR3 DNA: TGTGCCAGCAGCCCAATCCGGGACCGGAATAAGGCCTATGGCTACACCTTC. It translates to CASSPIRDRNKAYGYTF.

The chain links TRBV4-1 to TRBJ1-1; the D gene is possibly TRBD1 (5 bases). CDR1 and CDR2 (germline): MGHRA, YSYEKL. The CDR3 is made up of 15 amino acids. V was cut by 1 base and J by 4 bases, with 13 bases left in between. In nucleotides, the CDR3 is TGCGCCAGCAGCCAAGTAGCGGGGGACCTCACTGAAGCTTTCTTT. It specifies CASSQVAGDLTEAFF.

This clonotype has more than one count but fewer than ten. This rearrangement joins TRBV6-1 to TRBJ1-1; D is undetermined. Trimming took off 1 base at V and 4 bases at J, with 13 bases between the two ends. Germline lookup yields CDR1 MNHNS and CDR2 SASEGT. The CDR3 sequence is 15 residues long. CDR3 protein: CASSEVWGSVTEAFF. The CDR3 nucleotides are TGTGCCAGCAGTGAAGTATGGGGTAGCGTCACTGAAGCTTTCTTT.

V is TRBV27 and J is TRBJ1-1; 9 bases line up with TRBD1. Germline V gives CDR1 MNHEY, CDR2 SMNVEV (reference sequence). Trimming took 5 bases from V and 11 from J; bases not matched to a gene: 12. The CDR3 spans 14 residues. The CDR3 DNA sequence: TGTGCCAGCAGTCCATTGAACAGGGGGCCCGGCGCTTTCTTT. Protein product: CASSPLNRGPGAFF.

This chain joins TRBV25-1 and TRBJ2-7; D is unresolved. The ends were cut back, 4 bases at V and 1 base at J, with 8 bases in the middle. The germline gives CDR1 MGHDK, CDR2 SYGVNS. This CDR3 comprises 13 residues. The CDR3 nucleotides read TGTGCCAGCAGTGGATTTACATCCTACGAGCAGTACTTC. Its protein product is CASSGFTSYEQYF.

This clonotype was observed a few times. This chain links TRBV11-2 with TRBJ2-3; TRBD1 matches at 9 bases. V dropped 4 bases and J dropped 8; count of bases not matched to a gene: 13. This CDR3 has 16 amino acids. In germline, CDR1 is SGHAT, CDR2 FQNNGV. The CDR3 region has the DNA TGTGCCAGCAGCTCGATCCCGGGACAGGGCAAGGGTACGCAGTATTTT. Its protein product is CASSSIPGQGKGTQYF.

Ten or more counts support this clonotype. V usage is TRBV7-6 and J usage is TRBJ2-1, with 13 bases aligning to TRBD2. Germline lookup yields CDR1 SGHVS and CDR2 FNYEAQ. The ends lost 5 bases at V and 7 bases at J; junction bases unmatched: 5. This CDR3 has 15 residues. For the CDR3, the DNA is TGTGCCAGCAGCCTCGGACTAGCGGGAGAGAATGAGCAGTTCTTC. It codes for CASSLGLAGENEQFF. Full variable domain (missing parts from reference TRBV7-6 and TRBJ2-1): GAGVSQSPRYKVTKRGQDVALRCDPISGHVSLYWYRQALGQGPEFLTYFNYEAQQDKSGLPNDRFSAERPEGSISTLTIQRTEQRDSAMYRCASSLGLAGENEQFFGPGTRLTVL.